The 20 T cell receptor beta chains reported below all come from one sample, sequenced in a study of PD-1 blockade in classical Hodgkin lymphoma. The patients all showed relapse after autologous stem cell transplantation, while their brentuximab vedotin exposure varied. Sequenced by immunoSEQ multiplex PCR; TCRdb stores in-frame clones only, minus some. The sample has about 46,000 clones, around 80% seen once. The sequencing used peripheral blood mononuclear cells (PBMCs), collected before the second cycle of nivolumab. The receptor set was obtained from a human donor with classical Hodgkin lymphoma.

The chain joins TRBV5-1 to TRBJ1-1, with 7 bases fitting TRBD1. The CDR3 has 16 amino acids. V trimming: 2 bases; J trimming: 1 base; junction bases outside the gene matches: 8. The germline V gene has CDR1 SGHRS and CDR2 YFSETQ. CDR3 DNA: TGCGCCAGCAGCTTATTCTCCCGGACAGGGAACACTGAAGCTTTCTTT. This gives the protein CASSLFSRTGNTEAFF.

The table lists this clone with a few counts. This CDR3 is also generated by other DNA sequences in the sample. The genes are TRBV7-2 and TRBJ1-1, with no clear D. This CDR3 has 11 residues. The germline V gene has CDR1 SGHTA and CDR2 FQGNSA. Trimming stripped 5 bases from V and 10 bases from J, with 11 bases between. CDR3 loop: CASSPGPSAFF. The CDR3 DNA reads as TGTGCCAGCAGCCCCGGGCCTTCAGCTTTCTTT.

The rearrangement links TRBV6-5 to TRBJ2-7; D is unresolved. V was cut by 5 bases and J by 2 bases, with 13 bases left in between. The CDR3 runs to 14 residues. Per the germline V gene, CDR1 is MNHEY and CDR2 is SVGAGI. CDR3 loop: CASSETENTYEQYF. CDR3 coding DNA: TGTGCCAGCAGTGAAACAGAAAATACCTACGAGCAGTACTTC.

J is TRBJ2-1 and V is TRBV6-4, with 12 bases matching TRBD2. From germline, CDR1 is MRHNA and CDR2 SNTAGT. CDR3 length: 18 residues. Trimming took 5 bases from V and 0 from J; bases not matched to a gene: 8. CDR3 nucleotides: TGTGCCAGCAGTAAATTCCCGGGACTAGCGGGCTCCTACAATGAGCAGTTCTTC. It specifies CASSKFPGLAGSYNEQFF.

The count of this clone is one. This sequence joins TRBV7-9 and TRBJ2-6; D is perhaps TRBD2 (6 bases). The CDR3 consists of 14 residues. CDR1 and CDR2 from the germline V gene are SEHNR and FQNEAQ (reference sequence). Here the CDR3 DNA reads TGTGCAACCCGGGGGAGCTCTGGGGCCAACGTCCTGACTTTC. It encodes CATRGSSGANVLTF.

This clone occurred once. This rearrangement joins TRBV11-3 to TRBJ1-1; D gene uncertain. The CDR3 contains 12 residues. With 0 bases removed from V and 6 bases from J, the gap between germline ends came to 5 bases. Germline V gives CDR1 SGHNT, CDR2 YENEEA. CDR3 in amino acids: CASSLDFAEAFF. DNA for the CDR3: TGTGCCAGCAGCTTAGATTTCGCTGAAGCTTTCTTT. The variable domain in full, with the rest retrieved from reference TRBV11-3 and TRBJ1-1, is EAGVVQSPRYKIIEKKQPVAFWCNPISGHNTLYWYLQNLGQGPELLIRYENEEAVDDSQLPKDRFSAERLKGVDSTLKIQPAELGDSAVYLCASSLDFAEAFFGQGTRLTVV.

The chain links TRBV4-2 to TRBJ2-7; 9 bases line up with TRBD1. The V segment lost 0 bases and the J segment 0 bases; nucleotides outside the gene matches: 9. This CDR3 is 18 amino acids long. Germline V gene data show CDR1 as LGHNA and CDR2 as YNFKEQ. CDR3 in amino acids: CASSQDSLRTGVSYEQYF. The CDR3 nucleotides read TGTGCCAGCAGCCAAGATAGTCTTAGGACAGGGGTCTCCTACGAGCAGTACTTC.

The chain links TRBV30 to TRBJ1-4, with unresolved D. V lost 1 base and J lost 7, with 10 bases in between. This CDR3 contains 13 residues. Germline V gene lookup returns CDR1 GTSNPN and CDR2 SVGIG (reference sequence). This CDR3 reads CAWSEHILEKLFF. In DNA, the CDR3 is TGTGCCTGGAGTGAACACATACTTGAAAAACTGTTTTTT. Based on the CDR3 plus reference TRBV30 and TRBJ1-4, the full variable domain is SQTIHQWPATLVQPVGSPLSLECTVEGTSNPNLYWYRQAAGRGLQLLFYSVGIGQISSEVPQNLSASRPQDRQFILSSKKLLLSDSGFYLCAWSEHILEKLFFGSGTQLSVL.

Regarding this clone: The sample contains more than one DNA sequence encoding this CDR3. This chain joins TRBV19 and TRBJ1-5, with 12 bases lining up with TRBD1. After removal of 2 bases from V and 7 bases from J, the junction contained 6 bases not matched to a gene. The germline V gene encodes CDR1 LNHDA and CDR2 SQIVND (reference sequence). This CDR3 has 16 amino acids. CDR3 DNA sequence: TGTGCCAGTAGTATACCGGGACAGGGGGCGAGGCAGCCCCAGCATTTT. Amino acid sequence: CASSIPGQGARQPQHF.

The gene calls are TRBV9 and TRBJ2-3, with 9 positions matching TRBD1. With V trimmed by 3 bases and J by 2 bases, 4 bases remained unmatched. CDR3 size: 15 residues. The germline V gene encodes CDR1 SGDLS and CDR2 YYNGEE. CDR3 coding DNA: TGTGCCAGCAGCGGGGGACAGGGAATCACAGATACGCAGTATTTT. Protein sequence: CASSGGQGITDTQYF. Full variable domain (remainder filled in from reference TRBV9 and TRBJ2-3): DSGVTQTPKHLITATGQRVTLRCSPRSGDLSVYWYQQSLDQGLQFLIQYYNGEERAKGNILERFSAQQFPDLHSELNLSSLELGDSALYFCASSGGQGITDTQYFGPGTRLTVL.

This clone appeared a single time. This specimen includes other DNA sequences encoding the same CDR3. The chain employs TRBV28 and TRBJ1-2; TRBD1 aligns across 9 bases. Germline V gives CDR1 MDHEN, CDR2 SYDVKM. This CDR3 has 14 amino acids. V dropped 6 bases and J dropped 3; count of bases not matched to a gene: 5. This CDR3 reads CASRIQGAYYGYTF. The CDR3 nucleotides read TGTGCCAGCAGGATACAGGGGGCGTACTATGGCTACACCTTC.

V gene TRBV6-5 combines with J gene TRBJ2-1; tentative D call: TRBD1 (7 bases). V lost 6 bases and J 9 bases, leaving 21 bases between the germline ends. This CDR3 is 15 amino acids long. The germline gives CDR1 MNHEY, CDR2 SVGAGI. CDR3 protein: CASRTTGSVGGEQFF. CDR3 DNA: TGTGCCAGCAGGACGACAGGGTCCGTCGGGGGTGAGCAGTTCTTC.

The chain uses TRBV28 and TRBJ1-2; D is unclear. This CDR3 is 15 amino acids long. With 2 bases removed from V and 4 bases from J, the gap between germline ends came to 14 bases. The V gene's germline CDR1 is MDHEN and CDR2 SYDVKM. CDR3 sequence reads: CASSLPGPAGYGYTF. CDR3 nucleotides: TGTGCCAGCAGTTTACCGGGCCCGGCGGGCTATGGCTACACCTTC.

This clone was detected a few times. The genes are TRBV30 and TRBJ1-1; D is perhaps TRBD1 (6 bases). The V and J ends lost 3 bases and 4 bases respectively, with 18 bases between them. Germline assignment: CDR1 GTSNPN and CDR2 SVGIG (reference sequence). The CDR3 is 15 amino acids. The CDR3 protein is CAWSVGGNRITEAFF. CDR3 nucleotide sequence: TGTGCCTGGAGCGTAGGGGGAAACAGGATCACTGAAGCTTTCTTT.

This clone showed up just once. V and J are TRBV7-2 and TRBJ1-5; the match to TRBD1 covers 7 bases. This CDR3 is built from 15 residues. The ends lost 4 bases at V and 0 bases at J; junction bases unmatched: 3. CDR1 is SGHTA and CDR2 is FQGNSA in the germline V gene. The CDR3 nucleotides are TGTGCCAGCAGCTCGGGACAGCATAGCAATCAGCCCCAGCATTTT. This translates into CASSSGQHSNQPQHF.

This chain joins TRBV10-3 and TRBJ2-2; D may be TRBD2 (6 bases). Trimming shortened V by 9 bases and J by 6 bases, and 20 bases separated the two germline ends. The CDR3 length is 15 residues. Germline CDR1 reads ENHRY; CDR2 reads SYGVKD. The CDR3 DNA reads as TGTGCCATTGAGGGAGGAGATGGTCCAGCCGGGGAGCTGTTTTTT. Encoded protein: CAIEGGDGPAGELFF.

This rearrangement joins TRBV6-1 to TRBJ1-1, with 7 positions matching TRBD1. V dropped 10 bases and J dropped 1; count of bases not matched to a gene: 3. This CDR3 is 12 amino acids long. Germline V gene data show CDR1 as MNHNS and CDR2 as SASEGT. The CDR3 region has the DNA TGTGCCACGACAGGGCAGAACACTGAAGCTTTCTTT. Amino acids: CATTGQNTEAFF.

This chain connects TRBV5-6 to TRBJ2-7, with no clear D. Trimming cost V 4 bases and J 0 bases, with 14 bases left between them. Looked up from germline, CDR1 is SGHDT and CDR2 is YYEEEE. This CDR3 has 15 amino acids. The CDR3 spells CASSPSDVASYEQYF. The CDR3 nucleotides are TGTGCCAGCAGCCCATCGGACGTAGCCTCCTACGAGCAGTACTTC. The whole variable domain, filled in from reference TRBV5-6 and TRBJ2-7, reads DAGVTQSPTHLIKTRGQQVTLRCSPKSGHDTVSWYQQALGQGPQFIFQYYEEEERQRGNFPDRFSGHQFPNYSSELNVNALLLGDSALYLCASSPSDVASYEQYFGPGTRLTVT.

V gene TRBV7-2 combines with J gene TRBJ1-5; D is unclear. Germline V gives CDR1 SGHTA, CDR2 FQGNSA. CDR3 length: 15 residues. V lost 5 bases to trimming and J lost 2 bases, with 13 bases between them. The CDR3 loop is CASSLSGVGNQPQHF. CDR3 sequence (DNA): TGTGCCAGCAGCCTTAGTGGGGTAGGCAATCAGCCCCAGCATTTT.

DNA of the CDR3: TGTGCCAGCAGCGCTCCGGGCCAAGGCACCGGGGAGCTGTTTTTT. Protein product: CASSAPGQGTGELFF. The chain couples TRBV7-8 to TRBJ2-2, with D uncertain. The V end was cut by 5 bases, the J end by 4 bases, with 14 bases between. Germline CDR1 SGHVS, CDR2 FQNEAQ. This CDR3 comprises 15 residues.